Listed below are T cell receptor beta chains from one sample, sequenced in a study of shared T cell receptors in the human thymus. TCRdb keeps only in-frame clones here, not all; method: immunoSEQ multiplex PCR. The profile shows under 700,000 clones, around 78% of them singletons. These records were also assigned to another study, of human thymus T cells.

Source material: thymocytes. Receptors were obtained from a boy in the first two years of life with a congenital heart defect. CDR3s include the opening cysteine and the closing phenylalanine or tryptophan. D genes are given only for firm matches. Clone sizes are given selectively: once, few, many, or a class where the clone is expanded.

j_call v_call clone_size d_call cdr3_nt cdr3_aa
TRBJ2-1 TRBV4-3 once TRBD2 TGCGCCAGCAGCCAAGGTTGGACTAGTCTGATTGATGAGCAGTTCTTC CASSQGWTSLIDEQFF
TRBJ2-4 TRBV6-5 - TRBD2 TGTGCCAGCAGTCGAGCGGGGCTAGCCAAAAACATTCAGTACTTC CASSRAGLAKNIQYF
TRBJ2-7 TRBV15 few TRBD2 TGTGCCACCAGCAGTTTGGGGCCTAGCGGGGGCGAGCAGTACTTC CATSSLGPSGGEQYF
TRBJ2-1 TRBV7-8 once - TGTGCCAGCAGCCCCTGGTTTCTAGACTACAATGAGCAGTTCTTC CASSPWFLDYNEQFF
TRBJ2-5 TRBV27 - TRBD2 TGTGCCAGCAGTCCCCCCGCACGGGAGGAGGGCCAAGAGACCCAGTACTTC CASSPPAREEGQETQYF
TRBJ2-7 TRBV7-2 - - TGTGCCAGCAGCCCGTTGGAGGGTTCGTACGAGCAGTACTTC CASSPLEGSYEQYF
TRBJ2-5 TRBV13 few TRBD1 TGTGCCAGCAGCCGGGACAGAGAAGAGACCCAGTACTTC CASSRDREETQYF
TRBJ2-5 TRBV11-3 - - TGTGCCAGCAGCCGAGGGGGACCTCAAGAGACCCAGTACTTC CASSRGGPQETQYF
TRBJ2-5 TRBV11-3 - TRBD1 TGTGCCAGCAGCTTAGGACGGACAGGGGTGGAGACCCAGTACTTC CASSLGRTGVETQYF
TRBJ2-3 TRBV27 - TRBD1 TGTGCCAGCAGTTTATCGAGCTGGACAGGACGCACAGATACGCAGTATTTT CASSLSSWTGRTDTQYF
TRBJ2-7 TRBV4-3 - - TGCGCCAGCAGCCAAGATGGAGGGGCGGCCTCCGAGCAGTACTTC CASSQDGGAASEQYF
TRBJ2-2 TRBV19 few - TGTGCCAGTAGTATTGGGAGAATGGAGCTGTTTTTT CASSIGRMELFF
TRBJ2-7 TRBV27 - - TGTGCCAGCAGGGGGCTCTGGGAGCAGTACTTC CASRGLWEQYF
TRBJ1-2 TRBV4-1 few - TGCGCCAGCAGCCAAGATCGGGGGGATCCGCCGTATGGCTACACCTTC CASSQDRGDPPYGYTF
TRBJ2-1 TRBV21-1 - - TGTGCCAGCAGGACTAGCGGCTACAATGAGCAGTTCTTC CASRTSGYNEQFF
TRBJ1-5 TRBV27 - - TGTGCCAGCAGTTCCGCAGGCAATCAGCCCCAGCATTTT CASSSAGNQPQHF
TRBJ2-7 TRBV30 - - TGTGCCTGGAGTGTCCGTCACTTCGTATCCTACGAGCAGTACTTC CAWSVRHFVSYEQYF
TRBJ1-1 TRBV28 - - TGTGCCAGCAGTCCCGTCCGGGCATTGGGGAGCACTGAAGCTTTCTTT CASSPVRALGSTEAFF
TRBJ2-1 TRBV7-2 - - TGTGCCAGCAGCTTAGGGGCTGCTGGGCTCTACAATGAGCAGTTCTTC CASSLGAAGLYNEQFF
TRBJ2-3 TRBV15 few TRBD1 TGTGCCACCAGCAGAGATCTGTGGGACAGGGACCTCACGGATACGCAGTATTTT CATSRDLWDRDLTDTQYF
TRBJ2-1 TRBV28 - - TGTGCCAGCACCACTTGGAGGGCAGGCCTCAATGAGCAGTTCTTC CASTTWRAGLNEQFF
TRBJ2-2 TRBV5-4 few TRBD2 TGTGCCAGCAGCTTGAGCATGAGTGGACTAGCGGGAGGGGACGGGGAGCTGTTTTTT CASSLSMSGLAGGDGELFF
TRBJ2-6 TRBV4-2 - TRBD1 TGTGCCAGCAGCCAAGTCTACCGGGACAGGGGAACTGGGGCCAACGTCCTGACTTTC CASSQVYRDRGTGANVLTF
TRBJ1-1 TRBV7-9 - - TGTGCCAGCAGCCACGGGACACTGAACACTGAAGCTTTCTTT CASSHGTLNTEAFF
TRBJ2-1 TRBV10-3 - TRBD2 TGTGCCATTAGCGGGGACAATGAGCAGTTCTTC CAISGDNEQFF
TRBJ2-3 TRBV13 - TRBD2 TGTGCCAGCAGCACCCGGACTAGCGGGAGGGGCACAGATACGCAGTATTTT CASSTRTSGRGTDTQYF
TRBJ2-3 TRBV10-1 - - TGCGCCAGCAGTGAGTCGTTCGGGGGAGGTGACACAGATACGCAGTATTTT CASSESFGGGDTDTQYF
TRBJ2-3 TRBV4-2 - TRBD2 TGTGCCAGCAGCCCACCGGGAACTAGCGGGAGATGCACAGATACGCAGTATTTT CASSPPGTSGRCTDTQYF
TRBJ1-1 TRBV19 - - TGTGCCAGTAGTATGGGCCAGTTGAACACTGAAGCTTTCTTT CASSMGQLNTEAFF
TRBJ1-1 TRBV6-1 - TRBD1 TGTGCCAGCAGTGAAAAAACAGGGGAAGGGTTTGAGAACACTGAAGCTTTCTTT CASSEKTGEGFENTEAFF
TRBJ2-2 TRBV4-2 - TRBD2 TGTGCCAGCAGCCAAGAGGTGGGACTAGCGGGAGGGCACGACACCGGGGAGCTGTTTTTT CASSQEVGLAGGHDTGELFF
TRBJ2-1 TRBV28 - - TGTGCCAGCAGTTTTCAAAATTACAATGAGCAGTTCTTC CASSFQNYNEQFF
TRBJ2-2 TRBV4-3 - TRBD2 TGCGCCAGCAGCCAAACTCCGGGACTAGCGGGAGGGAACTACACCGGGGAGCTGTTTTTT CASSQTPGLAGGNYTGELFF
TRBJ1-4 TRBV11-2 - TRBD1 TGTGCCAGCAGCTTAACCCTCGGACAGGAAAATGAAAAACTGTTTTTT CASSLTLGQENEKLFF
TRBJ2-5 TRBV19 - TRBD2 TGTGCCAGTAGTCCAGAACCCCCTCTCGGACTAGCGGGAGGAGGACAAGAGACCCAGTACTTC CASSPEPPLGLAGGGQETQYF
TRBJ2-5 TRBV5-6 - - TGTGCCAGCAGCTTGGAGGGGCGCGGAGAGACCCAGTACTTC CASSLEGRGETQYF
TRBJ1-1 TRBV25-1 - TRBD1 TGTGCCAGCAGTGAATCCCGGGACAGAGGGACCCGAGCTTTCTTT CASSESRDRGTRAFF
TRBJ2-7 TRBV7-3 - - TGTGCCAGCAGCTTAGACCCTATAGGGACAAACGATCGCTACGAGCAGTACTTC CASSLDPIGTNDRYEQYF
TRBJ1-2 TRBV4-3 once TRBD1 TGCGCCAGCAGCCAAGATACCGAGGGGGCAAGTTATGGCTACACCTTC CASSQDTEGASYGYTF
TRBJ1-3 TRBV6-1 few - TGTGCCAGCAAGCTTGACAGGAGCTCTGGAAACACCATATATTTT CASKLDRSSGNTIYF